This TCR beta chain was profiled in a study of T-cell reconstitution after alpha-beta-depleted transplantation in children. Unique molecular identifiers were used in preparing the TCRbeta library. TCRdb redid the calling of the PCR reads with MiXCR, one entry per CDR3 protein. The sample contains around 420,000 distinct CDR3 sequences, 15% to 20% of which appear only once. Notes on this clonotype: Its antigen remains unidentified.

The CDR3 spans 13 residues. Germline V gene lookup returns CDR1 MNHEY and CDR2 SVGAGI. The ends lost 5 bases at V and 7 bases at J; junction bases unmatched: 6. Findings of the study overall: At around two months after transplant, the alpha-beta T cells were reportedly derived from several hundred expanded clones that came from non-depleted graft cells. The main origin of T-cell counts and diversity one year after transplant was newly produced T cells. Some patients owed their high day-60 TCRbeta diversity to surviving recipient T cells and thymic progenitors.

This TCR was sampled from a boy less than two years old who had a stem cell transplant for Wiskott-Aldrich syndrome, so the T cells may come from the graft donor. Sequencing was performed on PBMCs, mostly from graft donor cells, taken 360 days after TCRalphabeta/CD19-depleted stem cell transplant. J is TRBJ1-2 and V is TRBV6-5; 8 nucleotides match TRBD1. The CDR3 bases are TGTGCCAGCAGTCTACAGGGGGGTAGTGGCTACACCTTC. This sequence encodes CASSLQGGSGYTF.